These T cell receptor beta chains were read from a single sample in a study of PD-L1 blockade in urothelial cancer. Clones were read by immunoSEQ multiplex PCR, and TCRdb kept only the in-frame ones, dropping some. The sample lists tens of thousands of clones; about 89% were seen once. The sequencing here drew on PBMCs, taken around atezolizumab (anti-PD-L1) treatment. Receptors originate from a man aged 65 to 85 with urothelial cancer. Both conserved end residues are part of each CDR3. Fields, in order: CDR3 protein, CDR3 DNA, J gene, V gene, clone size, D gene, CDR3 length. The D gene is left open where the match is weak. Only part of the rows carry a size: once, few, many, or a class if the clone is expanded.

CASSPRLSSYNEQFF TGTGCCAGCAGTCCTAGACTAAGCTCCTACAATGAGCAGTTCTTC TRBJ2-1 TRBV27 NA NA 15
CAWRGDTDTQYF TGTGCCTGGCGGGGTGACACAGATACGCAGTATTTT TRBJ2-3 TRBV30 once NA 12
CASSLWGVEHNEQFF TGTGCCAGCAGCTTATGGGGGGTGGAACACAATGAGCAGTTCTTC TRBJ2-1 TRBV7-8 once NA 15
CASSQDRSGLAAGEQYF TGCGCCAGCAGCCAAGATCGATCAGGACTAGCGGCAGGGGAGCAGTACTTC TRBJ2-7 TRBV4-1 once TRBD2 17
CAISPGQGFYGYTF TGTGCCATCAGTCCGGGACAGGGATTCTATGGCTACACCTTC TRBJ1-2 TRBV10-3 NA TRBD1 14
CASSLNPETNEKLFF TGTGCCAGCAGCTTAAATCCCGAGACTAATGAAAAACTGTTTTTT TRBJ1-4 TRBV11-2 few NA 15
CASSSRRAEGTDTQYF TGTGCCAGCAGCTCCCGGCGGGCAGAGGGCACAGATACGCAGTATTTT TRBJ2-3 TRBV7-2 NA NA 16
CASSAGQGYEQYF TGCGCCAGCAGTGCGGGACAGGGCTACGAGCAGTACTTC TRBJ2-7 TRBV10-1 NA TRBD1 13
CASSYRLAGSTDTQYF TGCGCCAGCAGCTACCGACTAGCGGGTAGCACAGATACGCAGTATTTT TRBJ2-3 TRBV5-1 NA TRBD2 16
CAWSARGLGNQPQHF TGTGCCTGGAGTGCCAGGGGGTTGGGCAATCAGCCCCAGCATTTT TRBJ1-5 TRBV30 NA TRBD1 15
CASSLDGYSNQPQHF TGCGCCAGCAGCTTGGACGGGTATAGCAATCAGCCCCAGCATTTT TRBJ1-5 TRBV5-1 NA NA 15
CASKLLEAASSYEQYF TGTGCCAGCAAGCTCCTGGAGGCGGCTTCCTCCTACGAGCAGTACTTC TRBJ2-7 TRBV2 NA NA 16
CASSYRTGNTEAFF TGTGCCAGCAGCTACCGGACAGGGAACACTGAAGCTTTCTTT TRBJ1-1 TRBV11-2 NA TRBD1 14
CASSFWTSGVSYEQYF TGTGCCAGCAGCTTTTGGACTAGCGGGGTCTCCTACGAGCAGTACTTC TRBJ2-7 TRBV11-2 NA TRBD2 16
CASSIGLGVVTGGSGYTF TGTGCCAGTAGTATAGGTTTGGGCGTCGTGACAGGGGGCTCTGGCTACACCTTC TRBJ1-2 TRBV19 NA TRBD1 18
CASSLATGLLTGELFF TGCGCCAGCAGCTTGGCGACAGGTCTACTAACCGGGGAGCTGTTTTTT TRBJ2-2 TRBV5-1 NA NA 16
CASSTDLGQGMDGYTF TGTGCCAGCAGCACCGACCTGGGACAGGGGATGGATGGCTACACCTTC TRBJ1-2 TRBV9 NA TRBD1 16
CASSARTSGISTDTQYF TGTGCCAGCAGTGCGCGGACTAGCGGGATCTCCACAGATACGCAGTATTTT TRBJ2-3 TRBV6-1 NA TRBD2 17
CATSREDRVYTEAFF TGTGCCACCAGCAGGGAAGACAGGGTCTATACTGAAGCTTTCTTT TRBJ1-1 TRBV15 NA TRBD1 15
CASSPRLAGSSYEQYF TGTGCCAGCAGCCCGCGACTAGCGGGAAGCTCCTACGAGCAGTACTTC TRBJ2-7 TRBV11-2 once TRBD2 16
CASSPGQSTDTQYF TGCGCCAGCAGCCCGGGACAAAGCACAGATACGCAGTATTTT TRBJ2-3 TRBV5-1 NA NA 14
CASSGLGSYEQYF TGTGCCAGCAGCGGACTAGGATCCTACGAGCAGTACTTC TRBJ2-7 TRBV2 NA TRBD2 13
CASSLDRVSGNTIYF TGTGCCAGCAGCCTCGACAGGGTCTCTGGAAACACCATATATTTT TRBJ1-3 TRBV14 NA TRBD1 15
CASSPPLLKWLAGNQETQYF TGTGCCAGCTCACCACCTCTTCTTAAGTGGCTAGCGGGGAACCAAGAGACCCAGTACTTC TRBJ2-5 TRBV18 few TRBD2 20
CASSLQGSSYEQYF TGTGCCAGCAGCTTGCAGGGTAGCTCCTACGAGCAGTACTTC TRBJ2-7 TRBV7-8 NA NA 14
CASSPGSGRGSADTQYF TGTGCCAGCAGTCCCGGGAGCGGGAGAGGTAGCGCAGATACGCAGTATTTT TRBJ2-3 TRBV28 NA TRBD2 17
CASSPGLTTSITDTQYF TGCGCCAGCAGCCCCGGGCTGACTACCTCTATCACAGATACGCAGTATTTT TRBJ2-3 TRBV5-1 NA NA 17
CASSPSRSYEQYF TGTGCCAGCTCACCAAGTAGATCCTACGAGCAGTACTTC TRBJ2-7 TRBV18 NA NA 13
CATSRDPSYEQYF TGTGCCACCAGCAGAGATCCGTCCTACGAGCAGTACTTC TRBJ2-7 TRBV15 NA NA 13
CASSLRSTNYGYTF TGCGCCAGCAGCTTGAGGAGTACCAACTATGGCTACACCTTC TRBJ1-2 TRBV5-1 NA NA 14
CAIGGQGYEQYF TGTGCCATCGGGGGACAGGGCTACGAGCAGTACTTC TRBJ2-7 TRBV10-3 NA TRBD1 12
CASSPGGGFKNTGELFF TGTGCCAGCTCACCAGGTGGCGGTTTTAAGAACACCGGGGAGCTGTTTTTT TRBJ2-2 TRBV18 NA NA 17
CAIRDGSSYEQYF TGTGCCATCAGGGACGGGAGCTCCTACGAGCAGTACTTC TRBJ2-7 TRBV10-3 NA NA 13